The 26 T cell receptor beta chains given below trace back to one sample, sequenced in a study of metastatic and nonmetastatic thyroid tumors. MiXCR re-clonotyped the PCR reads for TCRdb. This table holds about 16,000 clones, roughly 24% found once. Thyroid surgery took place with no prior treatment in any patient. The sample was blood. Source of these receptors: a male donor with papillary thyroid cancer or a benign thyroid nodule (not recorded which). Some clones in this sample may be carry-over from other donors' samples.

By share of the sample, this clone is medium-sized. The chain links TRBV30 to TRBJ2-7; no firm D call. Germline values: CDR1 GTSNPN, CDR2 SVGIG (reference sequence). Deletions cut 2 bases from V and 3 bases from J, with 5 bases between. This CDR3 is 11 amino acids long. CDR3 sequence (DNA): TGTGCCTGGAGTCTCTACTACGAGCAGTACTTC. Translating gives CAWSLYYEQYF.

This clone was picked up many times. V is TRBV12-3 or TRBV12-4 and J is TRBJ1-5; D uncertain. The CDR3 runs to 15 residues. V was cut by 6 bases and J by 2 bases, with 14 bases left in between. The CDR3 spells CASRPGGGGNQPQHF. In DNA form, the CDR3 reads TGTGCCAGCAGGCCCGGCGGTGGAGGCAATCAGCCCCAGCATTTT.

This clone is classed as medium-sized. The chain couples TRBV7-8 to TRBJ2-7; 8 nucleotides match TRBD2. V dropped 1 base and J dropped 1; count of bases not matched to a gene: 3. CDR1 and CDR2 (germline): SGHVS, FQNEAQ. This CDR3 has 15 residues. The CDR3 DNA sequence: TGTGCCAGCAGCTTAGAGACTAGCGCGTCCTACGAGCAGTACTTC. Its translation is CASSLETSASYEQYF. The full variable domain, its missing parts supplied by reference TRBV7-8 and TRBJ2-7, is GAGVSQSPRYKVAKRGQDVALRCDPISGHVSLFWYQQALGQGPEFLTYFQNEAQLDKSGLPSDRFFAERPEGSVSTLKIQRTQQEDSAVYLCASSLETSASYEQYFGPGTRLTVT.

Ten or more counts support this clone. This chain's CDR3 is CASTGAGGAYNEQFF. CDR3 sequence (DNA): TGCGCCAGCACGGGTGCGGGAGGGGCCTACAATGAGCAGTTCTTC. The V call is TRBV10-2, the J call TRBJ2-1, with 9 bases that match TRBD2. The germline gives CDR1 WSHSY, CDR2 SAAADI. The J segment lost 2 bases and the V segment lost 7 bases, leaving 6 bases of the junction unmatched. The CDR3 length is 15 residues.

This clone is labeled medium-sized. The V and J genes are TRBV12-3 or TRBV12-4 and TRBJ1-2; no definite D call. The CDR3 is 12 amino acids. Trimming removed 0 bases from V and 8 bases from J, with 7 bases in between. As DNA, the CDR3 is TGTGCCAGCAGTTTAGCGGCTTACGGCTACACCTTC. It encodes CASSLAAYGYTF.

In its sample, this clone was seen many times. CDR3: CASTLGRENQPQHF. DNA for the CDR3: TGTGCCAGCACCCTTGGGAGGGAAAATCAGCCCCAGCATTTT. The chain employs TRBV28 and TRBJ1-5; no firm D call. CDR1 is MDHEN, CDR2 SYDVKM, per germline. V was clipped by 7 bases and J by 4 bases, with 14 bases between them. The CDR3 totals 14 residues.

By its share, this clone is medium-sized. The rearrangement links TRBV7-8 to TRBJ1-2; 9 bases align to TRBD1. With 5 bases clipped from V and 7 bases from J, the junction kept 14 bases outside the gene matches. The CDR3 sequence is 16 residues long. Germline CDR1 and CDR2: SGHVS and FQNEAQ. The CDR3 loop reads CASSPYLDRGESGYTF. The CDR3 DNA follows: TGTGCCAGCAGCCCGTATCTGGACAGGGGCGAATCTGGCTACACCTTC.

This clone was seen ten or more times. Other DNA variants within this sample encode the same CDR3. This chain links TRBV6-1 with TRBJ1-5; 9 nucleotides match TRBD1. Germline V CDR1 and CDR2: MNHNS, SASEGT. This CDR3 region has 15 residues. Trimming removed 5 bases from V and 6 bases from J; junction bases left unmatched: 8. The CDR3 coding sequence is TGTGCCAGCAGTAAAACGACAGGGGGGGGTCAGCCCCAGCATTTT. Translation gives CASSKTTGGGQPQHF.

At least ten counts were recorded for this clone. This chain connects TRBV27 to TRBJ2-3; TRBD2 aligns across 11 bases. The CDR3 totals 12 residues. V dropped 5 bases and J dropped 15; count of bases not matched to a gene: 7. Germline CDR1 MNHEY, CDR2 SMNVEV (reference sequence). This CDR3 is CASSRTSGLHYF. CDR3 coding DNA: TGTGCCAGCAGTAGGACTAGCGGGTTGCACTATTTT.

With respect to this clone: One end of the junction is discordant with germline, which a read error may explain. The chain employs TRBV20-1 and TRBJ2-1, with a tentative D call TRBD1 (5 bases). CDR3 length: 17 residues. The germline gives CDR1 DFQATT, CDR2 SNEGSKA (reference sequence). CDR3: CNARGNRFPFSYNEQFF. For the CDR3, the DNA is TGCAATGCTAGAGGAAACAGGTTTCCGTTCTCCTACAATGAGCAGTTCTTC.

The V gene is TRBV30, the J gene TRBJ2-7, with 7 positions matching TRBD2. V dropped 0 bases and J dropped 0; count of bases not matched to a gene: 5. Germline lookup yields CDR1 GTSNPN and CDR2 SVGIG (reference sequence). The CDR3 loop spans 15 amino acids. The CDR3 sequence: CAWSVFGGSSYEQYF. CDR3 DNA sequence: TGTGCCTGGAGTGTGTTCGGGGGGTCCTCCTACGAGCAGTACTTC.

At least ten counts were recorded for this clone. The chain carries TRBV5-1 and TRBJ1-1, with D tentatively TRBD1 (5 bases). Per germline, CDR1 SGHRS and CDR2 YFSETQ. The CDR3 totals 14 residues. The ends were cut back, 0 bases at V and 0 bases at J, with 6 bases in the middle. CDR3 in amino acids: CASSLGGVNTEAFF. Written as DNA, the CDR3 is TGCGCCAGCAGCTTGGGAGGGGTGAACACTGAAGCTTTCTTT.

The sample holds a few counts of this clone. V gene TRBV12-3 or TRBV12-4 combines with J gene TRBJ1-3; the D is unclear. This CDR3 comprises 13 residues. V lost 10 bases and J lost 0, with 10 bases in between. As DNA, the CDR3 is TGTGCCATGGACGCTCGCTCTGGAAACACCATATATTTT. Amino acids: CAMDARSGNTIYF.

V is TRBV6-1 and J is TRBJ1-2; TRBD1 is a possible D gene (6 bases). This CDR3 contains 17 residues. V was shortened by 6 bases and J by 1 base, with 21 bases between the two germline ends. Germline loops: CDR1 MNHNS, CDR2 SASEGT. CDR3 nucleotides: TGTGCCAGCAGCCCTAGGGGGGGTCGGGACTTTAACTATGGCTACACCTTC. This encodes CASSPRGGRDFNYGYTF.

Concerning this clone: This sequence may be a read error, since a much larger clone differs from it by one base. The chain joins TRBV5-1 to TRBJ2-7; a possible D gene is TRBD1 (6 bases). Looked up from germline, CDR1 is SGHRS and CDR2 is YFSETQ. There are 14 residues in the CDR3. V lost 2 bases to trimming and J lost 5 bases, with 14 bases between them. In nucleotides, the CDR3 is TGCGCCAGCAGCTTAGCGGCAGGGGCTAACGAGCAGTACTTC. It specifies CASSLAAGANEQYF.

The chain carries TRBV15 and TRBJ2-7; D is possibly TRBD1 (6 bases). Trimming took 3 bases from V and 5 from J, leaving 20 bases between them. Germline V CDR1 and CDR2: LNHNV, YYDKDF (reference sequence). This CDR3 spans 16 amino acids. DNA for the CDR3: TGTGCCACCAGCAGCATACGAGAGAAGGGGGTCCACGAGCAGTACTTC. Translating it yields CATSSIREKGVHEQYF.

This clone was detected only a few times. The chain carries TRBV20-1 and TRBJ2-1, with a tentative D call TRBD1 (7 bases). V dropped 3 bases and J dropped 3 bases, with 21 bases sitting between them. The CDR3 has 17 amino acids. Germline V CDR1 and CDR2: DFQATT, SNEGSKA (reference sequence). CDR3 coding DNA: TGCAGTGCTAGCGGGACAGTATTAGGCGGGGACTACAATGAGCAGTTCTTC. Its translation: CSASGTVLGGDYNEQFF.

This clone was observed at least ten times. The CDR3 region has the DNA TGTGCCACCCGGGGTATCGAAGACACTGAAGCTTTCTTT. Translation gives CATRGIEDTEAFF. The chain employs TRBV24-1 and TRBJ1-1, with no clear D. Germline V CDR1 and CDR2: KGHDR, SFDVKD. The CDR3 is made up of 13 amino acids. V lost 9 bases to trimming and J lost 3 bases, with 13 bases between them.

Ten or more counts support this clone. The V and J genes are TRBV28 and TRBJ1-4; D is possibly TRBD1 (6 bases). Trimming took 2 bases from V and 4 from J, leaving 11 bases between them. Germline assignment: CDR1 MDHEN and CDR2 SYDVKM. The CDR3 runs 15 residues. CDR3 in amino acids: CASSLGGGNNEKLFF. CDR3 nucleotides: TGTGCCAGCAGTTTAGGGGGGGGCAATAATGAAAAACTGTTTTTT. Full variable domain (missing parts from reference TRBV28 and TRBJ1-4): DVKVTQSSRYLVKRTGEKVFLECVQDMDHENMFWYRQDPGLGLRLIYFSYDVKMKEKGDIPEGYSVSREKKERFSLILESASTNQTSMYLCASSLGGGNNEKLFFGSGTQLSVL.

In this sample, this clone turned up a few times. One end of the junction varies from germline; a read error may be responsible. The CDR3: CASSYSLQINQPQHF. As DNA, the CDR3 is TGTGCTAGCAGTTACTCGCTACAGATCAATCAGCCCCAGCATTTT. V is TRBV6-5 and J is TRBJ1-5; D gene ambiguous. CDR3 length: 15 residues. Germline assignment: CDR1 MNHEY and CDR2 SVGAGI.

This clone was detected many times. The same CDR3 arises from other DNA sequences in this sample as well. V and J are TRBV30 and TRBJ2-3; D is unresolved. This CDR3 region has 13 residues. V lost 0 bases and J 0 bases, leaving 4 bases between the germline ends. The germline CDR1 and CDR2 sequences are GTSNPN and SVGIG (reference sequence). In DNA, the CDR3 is TGTGCCTGGAGTGTATCGAGCACAGATACGCAGTATTTT. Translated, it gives CAWSVSSTDTQYF. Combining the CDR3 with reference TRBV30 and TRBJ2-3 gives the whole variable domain SQTIHQWPATLVQPVGSPLSLECTVEGTSNPNLYWYRQAAGRGLQLLFYSVGIGQISSEVPQNLSASRPQDRQFILSSKKLLLSDSGFYLCAWSVSSTDTQYFGPGTRLTVL.

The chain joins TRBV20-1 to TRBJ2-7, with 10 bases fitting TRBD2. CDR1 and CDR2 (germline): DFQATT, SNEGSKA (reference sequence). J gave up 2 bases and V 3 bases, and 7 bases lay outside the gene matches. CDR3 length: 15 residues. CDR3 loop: CSARGQSGRAYEQYF. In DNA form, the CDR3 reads TGCAGTGCTAGGGGGCAAAGCGGGAGGGCCTACGAGCAGTACTTC.

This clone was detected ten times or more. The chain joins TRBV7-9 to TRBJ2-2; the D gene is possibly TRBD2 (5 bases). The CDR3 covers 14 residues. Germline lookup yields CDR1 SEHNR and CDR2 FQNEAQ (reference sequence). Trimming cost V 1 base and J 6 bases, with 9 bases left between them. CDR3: CASSLVLGAGELFF. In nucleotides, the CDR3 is TGTGCCAGCAGCTTAGTCCTGGGAGCCGGGGAGCTGTTTTTT. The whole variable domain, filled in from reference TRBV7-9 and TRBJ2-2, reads DTGVSQNPRHKITKRGQNVTFRCDPISEHNRLYWYRQTLGQGPEFLTYFQNEAQLEKSRLLSDRFSAERPKGSFSTLEIQRTEQGDSAMYLCASSLVLGAGELFFGEGSRLTVL.

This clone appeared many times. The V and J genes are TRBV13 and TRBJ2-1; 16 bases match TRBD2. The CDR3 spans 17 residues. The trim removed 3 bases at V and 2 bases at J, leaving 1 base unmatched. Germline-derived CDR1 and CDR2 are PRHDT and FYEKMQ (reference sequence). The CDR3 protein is CASSFGTSGGAYNEQFF. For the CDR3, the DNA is TGTGCCAGCAGCTTCGGGACTAGCGGGGGGGCCTACAATGAGCAGTTCTTC. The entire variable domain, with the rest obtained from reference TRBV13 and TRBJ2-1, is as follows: AAGVIQSPRHLIKEKRETATLKCYPIPRHDTVYWYQQGPGQDPQFLISFYEKMQSDKGSIPDRFSAQQFSDYHSELNMSSLELGDSALYFCASSFGTSGGAYNEQFFGPGTRLTVL.

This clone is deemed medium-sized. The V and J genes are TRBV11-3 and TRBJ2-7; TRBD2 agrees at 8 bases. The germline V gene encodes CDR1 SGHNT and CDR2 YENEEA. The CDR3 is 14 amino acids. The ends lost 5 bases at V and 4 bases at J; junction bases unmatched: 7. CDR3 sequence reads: CASSLYQREYEQYF. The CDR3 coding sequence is TGTGCCAGCAGCCTGTATCAGCGGGAGTACGAGCAGTACTTC.

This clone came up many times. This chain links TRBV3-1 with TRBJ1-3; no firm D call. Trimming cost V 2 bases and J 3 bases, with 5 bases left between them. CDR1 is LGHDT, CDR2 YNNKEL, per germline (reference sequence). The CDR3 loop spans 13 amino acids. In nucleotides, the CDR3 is TGTGCCAGCAGCCAATTTAATGGAAACACCATATATTTT. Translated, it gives CASSQFNGNTIYF.